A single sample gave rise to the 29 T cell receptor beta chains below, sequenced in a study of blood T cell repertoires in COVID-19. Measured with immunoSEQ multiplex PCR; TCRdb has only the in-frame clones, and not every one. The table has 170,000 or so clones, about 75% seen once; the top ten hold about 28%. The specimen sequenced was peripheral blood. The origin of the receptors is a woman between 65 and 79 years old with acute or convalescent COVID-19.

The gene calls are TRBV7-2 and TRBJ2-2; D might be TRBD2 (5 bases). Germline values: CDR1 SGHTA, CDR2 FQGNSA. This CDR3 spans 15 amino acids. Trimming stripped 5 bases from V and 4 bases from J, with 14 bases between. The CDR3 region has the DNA TGTGCCAGCAGCCCCCAACTAGGCCGCACCGGGGAGCTGTTTTTT. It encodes CASSPQLGRTGELFF.

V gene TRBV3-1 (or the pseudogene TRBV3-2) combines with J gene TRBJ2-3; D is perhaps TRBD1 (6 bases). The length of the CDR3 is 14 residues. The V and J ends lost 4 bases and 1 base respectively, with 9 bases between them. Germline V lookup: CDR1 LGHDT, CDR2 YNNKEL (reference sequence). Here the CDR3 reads CASSLQGGTDTQYF. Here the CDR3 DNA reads TGTGCCAGCAGCCTACAGGGTGGCACAGATACGCAGTATTTT.

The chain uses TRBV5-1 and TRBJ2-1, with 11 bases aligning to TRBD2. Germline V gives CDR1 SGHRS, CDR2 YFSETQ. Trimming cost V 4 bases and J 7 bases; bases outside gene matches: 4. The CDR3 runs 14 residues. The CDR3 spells CASSRTSGSNEQFF. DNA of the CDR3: TGCGCCAGCAGCCGTACTAGCGGGAGTAATGAGCAGTTCTTC.

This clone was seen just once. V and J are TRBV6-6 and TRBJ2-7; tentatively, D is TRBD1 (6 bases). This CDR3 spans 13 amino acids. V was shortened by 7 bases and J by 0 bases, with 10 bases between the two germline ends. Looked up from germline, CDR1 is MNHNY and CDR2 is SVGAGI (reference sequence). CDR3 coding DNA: TGTGCCAGCACAGGGGCGACCTCCTACGAGCAGTACTTC. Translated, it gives CASTGATSYEQYF.

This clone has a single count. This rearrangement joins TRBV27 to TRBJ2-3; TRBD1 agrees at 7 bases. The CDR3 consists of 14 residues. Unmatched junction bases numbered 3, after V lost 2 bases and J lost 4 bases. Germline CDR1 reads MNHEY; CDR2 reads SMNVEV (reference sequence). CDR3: CASSLRGPADTQYF. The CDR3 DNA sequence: TGTGCCAGCAGTTTAAGGGGGCCCGCAGATACGCAGTATTTT.

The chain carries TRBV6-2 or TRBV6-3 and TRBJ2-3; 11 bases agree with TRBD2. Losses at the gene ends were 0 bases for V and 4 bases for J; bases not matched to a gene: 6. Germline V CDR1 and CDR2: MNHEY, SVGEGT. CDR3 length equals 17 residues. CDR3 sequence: CASSYSTSGILSDTQYF. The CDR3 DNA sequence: TGTGCCAGCAGTTACTCGACTAGCGGGATCCTGTCAGATACGCAGTATTTT.

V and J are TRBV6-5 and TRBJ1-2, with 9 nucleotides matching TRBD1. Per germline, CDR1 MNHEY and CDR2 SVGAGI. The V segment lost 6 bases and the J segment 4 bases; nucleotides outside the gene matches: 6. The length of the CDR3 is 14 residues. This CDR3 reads CASSQDRGSYGYTF. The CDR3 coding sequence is TGTGCCAGCAGCCAGGACAGGGGAAGCTATGGCTACACCTTC.

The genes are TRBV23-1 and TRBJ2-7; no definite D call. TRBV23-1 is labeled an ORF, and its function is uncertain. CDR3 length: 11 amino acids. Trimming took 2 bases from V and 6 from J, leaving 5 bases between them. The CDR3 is CASSQAGEQYF. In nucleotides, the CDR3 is TGCGCCAGCAGTCAAGCAGGCGAGCAGTACTTC.

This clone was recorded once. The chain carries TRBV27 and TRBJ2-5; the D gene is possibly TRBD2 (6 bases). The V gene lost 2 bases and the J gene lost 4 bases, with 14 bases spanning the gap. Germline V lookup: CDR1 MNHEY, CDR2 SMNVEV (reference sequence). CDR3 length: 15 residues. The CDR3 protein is CASSLNGGLGETQYF. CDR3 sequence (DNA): TGTGCCAGCAGTTTAAACGGGGGTCTCGGAGAGACCCAGTACTTC.

The DNA for the CDR3 is TGTGCCAGCAAACCGGGTCAAGCCTCTGGAAACACCATATATTTT. Amino acids: CASKPGQASGNTIYF. The chain couples TRBV2 to TRBJ1-3, with unresolved D. This CDR3 spans 15 amino acids. With 7 bases removed from V and 0 bases from J, the gap between germline ends came to 13 bases. Germline CDR1 and CDR2: SNHLY and FYNNEI.

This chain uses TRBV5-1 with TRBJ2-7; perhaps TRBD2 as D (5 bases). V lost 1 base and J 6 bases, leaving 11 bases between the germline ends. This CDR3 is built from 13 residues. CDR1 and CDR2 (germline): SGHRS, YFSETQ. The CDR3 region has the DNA TGCGCCAGCAGCTTGACTAGATCTACCGAGCAGTACTTC. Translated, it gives CASSLTRSTEQYF.

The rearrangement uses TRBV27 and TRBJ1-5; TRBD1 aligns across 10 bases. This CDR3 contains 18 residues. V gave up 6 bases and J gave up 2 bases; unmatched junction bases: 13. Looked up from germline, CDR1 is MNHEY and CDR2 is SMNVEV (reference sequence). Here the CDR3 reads CASSPWTGGFSGNQPQHF. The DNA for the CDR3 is TGTGCCAGCAGCCCCTGGACAGGGGGTTTCTCGGGCAATCAGCCCCAGCATTTT.

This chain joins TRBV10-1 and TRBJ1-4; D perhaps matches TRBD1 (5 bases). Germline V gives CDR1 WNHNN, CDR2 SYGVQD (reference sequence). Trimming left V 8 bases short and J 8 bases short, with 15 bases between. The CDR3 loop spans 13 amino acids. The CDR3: CASPGGRVEKLFF. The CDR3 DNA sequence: TGCGCCAGCCCTGGGGGGAGGGTCGAAAAACTGTTTTTT.

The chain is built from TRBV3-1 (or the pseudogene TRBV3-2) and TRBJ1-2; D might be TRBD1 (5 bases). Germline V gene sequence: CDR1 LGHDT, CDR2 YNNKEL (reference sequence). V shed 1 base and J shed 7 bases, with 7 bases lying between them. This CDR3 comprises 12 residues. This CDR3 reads CASSQVRVGYTF. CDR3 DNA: TGTGCCAGCAGCCAAGTCAGGGTTGGCTACACCTTC.

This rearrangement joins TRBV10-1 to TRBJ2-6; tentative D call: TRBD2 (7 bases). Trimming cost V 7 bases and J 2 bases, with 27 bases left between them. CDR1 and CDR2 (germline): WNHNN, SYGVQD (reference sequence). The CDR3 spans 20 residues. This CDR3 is CASKSFGGPALSAGANVLTF. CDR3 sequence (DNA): TGCGCCAGCAAGAGTTTCGGGGGGCCCGCTTTATCGGCTGGGGCCAACGTCCTGACTTTC.

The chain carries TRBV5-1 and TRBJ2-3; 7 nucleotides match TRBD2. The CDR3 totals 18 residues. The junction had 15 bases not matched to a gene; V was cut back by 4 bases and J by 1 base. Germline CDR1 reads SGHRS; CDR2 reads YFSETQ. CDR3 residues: CASSALRGSAGGTDTQYF. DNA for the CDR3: TGCGCCAGCAGCGCTCTCCGGGGGTCGGCGGGGGGCACAGATACGCAGTATTTT.

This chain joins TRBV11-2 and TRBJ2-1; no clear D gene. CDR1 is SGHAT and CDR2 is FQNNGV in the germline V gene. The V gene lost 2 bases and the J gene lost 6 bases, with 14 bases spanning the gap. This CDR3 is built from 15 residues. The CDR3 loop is CASSLSDTRFNEQFF. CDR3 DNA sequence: TGTGCCAGCAGCTTAAGTGACACGAGATTCAATGAGCAGTTCTTC.

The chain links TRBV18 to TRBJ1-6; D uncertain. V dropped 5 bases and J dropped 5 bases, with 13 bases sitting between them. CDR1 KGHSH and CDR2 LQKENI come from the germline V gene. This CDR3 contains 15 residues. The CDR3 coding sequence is TGTGCCAGCTCAGAGCGGCACAGCGATAATTCACCCCTCCACTTT. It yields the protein CASSERHSDNSPLHF. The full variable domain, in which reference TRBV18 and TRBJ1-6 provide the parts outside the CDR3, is NAGVMQNPRHLVRRRGQEARLRCSPMKGHSHVYWYRQLPEEGLKFMVYLQKENIIDESGMPKERFSAEFPKEGPSILRIQQVVRGDSAAYFCASSERHSDNSPLHFGNGTRLTVT.

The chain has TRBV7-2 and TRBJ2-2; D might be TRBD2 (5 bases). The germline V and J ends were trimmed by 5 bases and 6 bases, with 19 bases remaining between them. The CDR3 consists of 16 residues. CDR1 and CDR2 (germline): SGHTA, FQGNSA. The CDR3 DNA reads TGTGCCAGCAGCCTAACCGGGGTTTTGACGGCCGGGGAGCTGTTTTTT. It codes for CASSLTGVLTAGELFF.

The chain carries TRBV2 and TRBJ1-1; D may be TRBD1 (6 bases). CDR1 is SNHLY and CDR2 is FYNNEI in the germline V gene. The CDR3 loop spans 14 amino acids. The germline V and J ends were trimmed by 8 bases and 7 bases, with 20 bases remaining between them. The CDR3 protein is CASGKEGGFSEAFF. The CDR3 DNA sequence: TGTGCCAGCGGAAAGGAGGGGGGGTTTAGTGAAGCTTTCTTT. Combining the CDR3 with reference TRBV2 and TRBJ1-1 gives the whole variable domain EPEVTQTPSHQVTQMGQEVILRCVPISNHLYFYWYRQILGQKVEFLVSFYNNEISEKSEIFDDQFSVERPDGSNFTLKIRSTKLEDSAMYFCASGKEGGFSEAFFGQGTRLTVV.

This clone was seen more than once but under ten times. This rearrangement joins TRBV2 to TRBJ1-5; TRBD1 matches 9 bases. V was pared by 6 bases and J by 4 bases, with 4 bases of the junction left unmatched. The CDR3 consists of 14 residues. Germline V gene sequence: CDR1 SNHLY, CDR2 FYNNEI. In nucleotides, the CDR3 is TGTGCCAGCAGCTACAGGGGGCGGAATCAGCCCCAGCATTTT. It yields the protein CASSYRGRNQPQHF.

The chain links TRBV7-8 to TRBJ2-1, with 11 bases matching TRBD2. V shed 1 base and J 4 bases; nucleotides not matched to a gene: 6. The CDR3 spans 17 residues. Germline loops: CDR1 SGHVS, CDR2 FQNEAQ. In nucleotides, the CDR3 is TGTGCCAGCAGCTTAGGGGGGGGGACTAGCGGATACAATGAGCAGTTCTTC. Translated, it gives CASSLGGGTSGYNEQFF.

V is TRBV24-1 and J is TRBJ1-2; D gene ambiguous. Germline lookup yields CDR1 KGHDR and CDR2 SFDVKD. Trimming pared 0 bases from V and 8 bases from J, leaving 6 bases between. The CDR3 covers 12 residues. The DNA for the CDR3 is TGTGCCACCAGTGATTTGGGGGAGGGCTACACCTTC. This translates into CATSDLGEGYTF.

The CDR3 bases are TGTGCCAGCAGCGGATGGACAGGGCTTGGTGAGCAGTTCTTC. Protein: CASSGWTGLGEQFF. The chain combines TRBV7-2 with TRBJ2-1, with TRBD1 matching over 8 bases. The length of the CDR3 is 14 residues. J lost 9 bases, V lost 5 bases, and 9 bases had no gene match. CDR1 and CDR2 from the germline V gene are SGHTA and FQGNSA. Using reference TRBV7-2 and TRBJ2-1 for the parts outside the CDR3, the full variable domain is GAGVSQSPSNKVTEKGKDVELRCDPISGHTALYWYRQSLGQGLEFLIYFQGNSAPDKSGLPSDRFSAERTGGSVSTLTIQRTQQEDSAVYLCASSGWTGLGEQFFGPGTRLTVL.

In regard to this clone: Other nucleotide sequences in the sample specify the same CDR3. CDR3 loop: CASSIEGSSYNEQFF. The CDR3 nucleotides are TGTGCCAGTAGTATTGAGGGAAGCTCCTACAATGAGCAGTTCTTC. The chain is built from TRBV19 and TRBJ2-1; D perhaps matches TRBD2 (5 bases). V lost 3 bases to trimming and J lost 0 bases, with 9 bases between them. Germline CDR1 reads LNHDA; CDR2 reads SQIVND (reference sequence). The CDR3 has 15 residues.

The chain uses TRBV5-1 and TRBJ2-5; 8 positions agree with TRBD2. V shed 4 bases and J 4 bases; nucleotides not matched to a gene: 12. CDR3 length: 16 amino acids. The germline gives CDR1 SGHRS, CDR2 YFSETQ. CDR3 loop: CASSPILAGGAETQYF. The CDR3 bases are TGCGCCAGCAGCCCCATCCTGGCGGGAGGCGCAGAGACCCAGTACTTC.

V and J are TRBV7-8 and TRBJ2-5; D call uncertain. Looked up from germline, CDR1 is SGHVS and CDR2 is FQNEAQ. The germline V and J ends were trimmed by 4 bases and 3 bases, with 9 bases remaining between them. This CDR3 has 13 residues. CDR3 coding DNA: TGTGCCAGCAGCTCCCGACAAGAAGAGACCCAGTACTTC. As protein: CASSSRQEETQYF.

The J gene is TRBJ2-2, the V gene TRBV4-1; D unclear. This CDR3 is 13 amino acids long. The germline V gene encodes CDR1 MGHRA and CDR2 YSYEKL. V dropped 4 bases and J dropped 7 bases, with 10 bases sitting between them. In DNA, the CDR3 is TGCGCCAGCAGCCCGATCCACGGCGGGGAGCTGTTTTTT. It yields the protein CASSPIHGGELFF.

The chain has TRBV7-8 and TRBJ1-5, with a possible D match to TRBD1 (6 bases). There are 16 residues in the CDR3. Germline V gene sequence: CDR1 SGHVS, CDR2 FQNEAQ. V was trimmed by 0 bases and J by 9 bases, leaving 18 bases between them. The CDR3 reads CASSLARFGHRAPQHF. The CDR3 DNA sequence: TGTGCCAGCAGCTTAGCGCGGTTTGGCCACAGGGCGCCCCAGCATTTT.